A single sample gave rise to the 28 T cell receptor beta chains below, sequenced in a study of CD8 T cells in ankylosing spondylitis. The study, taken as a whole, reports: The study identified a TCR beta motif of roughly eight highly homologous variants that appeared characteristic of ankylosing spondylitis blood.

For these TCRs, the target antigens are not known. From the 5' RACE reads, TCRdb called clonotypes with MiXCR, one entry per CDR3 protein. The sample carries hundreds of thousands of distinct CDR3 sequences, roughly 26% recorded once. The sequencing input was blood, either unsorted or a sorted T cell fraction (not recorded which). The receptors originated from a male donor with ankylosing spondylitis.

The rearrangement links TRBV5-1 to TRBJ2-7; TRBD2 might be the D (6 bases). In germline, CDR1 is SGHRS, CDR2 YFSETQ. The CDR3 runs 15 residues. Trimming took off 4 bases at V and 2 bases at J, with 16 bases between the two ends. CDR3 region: CASSPVVAATYEQYF. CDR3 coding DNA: TGCGCCAGCAGCCCCGTAGTAGCGGCAACCTACGAGCAGTACTTC.

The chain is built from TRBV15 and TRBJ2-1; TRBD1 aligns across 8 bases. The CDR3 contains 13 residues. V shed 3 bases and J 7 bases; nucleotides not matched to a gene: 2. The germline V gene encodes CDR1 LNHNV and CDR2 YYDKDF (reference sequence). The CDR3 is CATSRDRENEQFF. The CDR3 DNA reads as TGTGCCACCAGCAGGGACAGGGAGAATGAGCAGTTCTTC.

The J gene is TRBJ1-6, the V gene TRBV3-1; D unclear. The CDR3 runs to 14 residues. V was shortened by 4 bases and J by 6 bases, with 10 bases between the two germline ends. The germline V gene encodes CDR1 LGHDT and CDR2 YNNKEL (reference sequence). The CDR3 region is CASSRGGTNSPLHF. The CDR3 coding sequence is TGTGCCAGCAGCCGAGGCGGCACTAATTCACCCCTCCACTTT.

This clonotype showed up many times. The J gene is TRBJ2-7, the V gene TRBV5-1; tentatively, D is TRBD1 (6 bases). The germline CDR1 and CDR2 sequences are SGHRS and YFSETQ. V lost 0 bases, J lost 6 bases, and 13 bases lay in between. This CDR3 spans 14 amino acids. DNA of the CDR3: TGCGCCAGCAGCTTGGGGTTGGGGGCTGGCGAGCAGTACGTC. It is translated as CASSLGLGAGEQYV.

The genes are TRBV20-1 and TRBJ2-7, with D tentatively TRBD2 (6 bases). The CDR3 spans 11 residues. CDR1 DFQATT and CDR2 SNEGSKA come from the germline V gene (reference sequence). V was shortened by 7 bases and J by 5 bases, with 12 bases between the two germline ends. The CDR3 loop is CSGAWGDEQYV. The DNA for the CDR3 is TGCAGTGGGGCGTGGGGGGACGAGCAGTACGTC.

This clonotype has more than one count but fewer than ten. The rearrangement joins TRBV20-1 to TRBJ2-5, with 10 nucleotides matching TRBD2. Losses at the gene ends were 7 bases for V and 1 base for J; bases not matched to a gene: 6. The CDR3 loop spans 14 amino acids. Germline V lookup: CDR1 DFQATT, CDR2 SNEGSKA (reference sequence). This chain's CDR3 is CSGGRLAGQETQYF. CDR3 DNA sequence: TGCAGTGGAGGAAGACTAGCGGGCCAAGAGACCCAGTACTTC.

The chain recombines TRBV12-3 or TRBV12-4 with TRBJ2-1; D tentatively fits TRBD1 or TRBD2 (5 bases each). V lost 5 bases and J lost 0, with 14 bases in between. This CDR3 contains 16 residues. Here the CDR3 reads CASSPRGVSSYNEQFF. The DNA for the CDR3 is TGTGCCAGCAGTCCCAGAGGGGTAAGCTCCTACAATGAGCAGTTCTTC.

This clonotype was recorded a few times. The CDR3 nucleotides are TGTGCCAGCAGGACGTCACCGGACATTCAGTACTTC. Its translation is CASRTSPDIQYF. The V gene is TRBV2, the J gene TRBJ2-4; D not certain. Germline CDR1 is SNHLY and CDR2 is FYNNEI. The CDR3 totals 12 residues. Trimming stripped 6 bases from V and 8 bases from J, with 11 bases between.

DNA of the CDR3: TGTGCCTGGAGTGTAAGGGGGAACGGGCCCCAGCATTTT. Translating it yields CAWSVRGNGPQHF. V is TRBV30 and J is TRBJ1-5; TRBD1 might be the D (6 bases). Germline loops: CDR1 GTSNPN, CDR2 SVGIG (reference sequence). V lost 0 bases, J lost 9 bases, and 12 bases lay in between. The CDR3 extends over 13 amino acids.

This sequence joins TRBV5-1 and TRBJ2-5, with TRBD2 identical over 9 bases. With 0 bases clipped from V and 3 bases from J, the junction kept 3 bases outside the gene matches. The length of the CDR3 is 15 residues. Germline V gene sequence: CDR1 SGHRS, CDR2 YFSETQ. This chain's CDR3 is CASSLGLADEETQYF. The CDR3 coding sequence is TGCGCCAGCAGCTTGGGACTAGCGGACGAAGAGACCCAGTACTTC. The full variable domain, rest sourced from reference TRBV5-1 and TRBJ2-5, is KAGVTQTPRYLIKTRGQQVTLSCSPISGHRSVSWYQQTPGQGLQFLFEYFSETQRNKGNFPGRFSGRQFSNSRSEMNVSTLELGDSALYLCASSLGLADEETQYFGPGTRLLVL.

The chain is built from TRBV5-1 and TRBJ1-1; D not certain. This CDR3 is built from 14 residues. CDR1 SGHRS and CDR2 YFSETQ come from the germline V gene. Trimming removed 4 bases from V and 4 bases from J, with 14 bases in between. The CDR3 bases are TGCGCCAGCAGCAGCGAGGGCCGGGGCACTGAAGCTTTCTTT. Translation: CASSSEGRGTEAFF.

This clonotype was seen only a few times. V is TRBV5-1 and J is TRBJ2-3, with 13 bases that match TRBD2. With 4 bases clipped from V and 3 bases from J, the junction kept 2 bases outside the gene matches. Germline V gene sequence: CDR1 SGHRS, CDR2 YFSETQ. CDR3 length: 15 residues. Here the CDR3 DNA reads TGCGCCAGCAGCACACTAGCGGGAGGGACAGATACGCAGTATTTT. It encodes CASSTLAGGTDTQYF. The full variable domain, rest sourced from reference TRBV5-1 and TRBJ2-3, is KAGVTQTPRYLIKTRGQQVTLSCSPISGHRSVSWYQQTPGQGLQFLFEYFSETQRNKGNFPGRFSGRQFSNSRSEMNVSTLELGDSALYLCASSTLAGGTDTQYFGPGTRLTVL.

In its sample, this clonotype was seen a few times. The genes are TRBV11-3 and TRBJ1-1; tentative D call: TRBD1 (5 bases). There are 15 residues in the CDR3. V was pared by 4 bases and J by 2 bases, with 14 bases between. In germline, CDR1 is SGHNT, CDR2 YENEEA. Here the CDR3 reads CASSSVGGGNTEAFF. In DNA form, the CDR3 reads TGTGCCAGCAGCTCCGTGGGGGGTGGAAACACTGAAGCTTTCTTT. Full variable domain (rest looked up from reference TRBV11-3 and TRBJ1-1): EAGVVQSPRYKIIEKKQPVAFWCNPISGHNTLYWYLQNLGQGPELLIRYENEEAVDDSQLPKDRFSAERLKGVDSTLKIQPAELGDSAVYLCASSSVGGGNTEAFFGQGTRLTVV.

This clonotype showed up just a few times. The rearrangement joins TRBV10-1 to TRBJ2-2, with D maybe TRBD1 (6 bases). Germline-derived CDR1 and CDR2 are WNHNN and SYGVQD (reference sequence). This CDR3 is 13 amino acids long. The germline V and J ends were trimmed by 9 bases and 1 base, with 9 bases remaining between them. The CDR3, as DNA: TGCGCCAGAGGGGGAGAGAACACCGGGGAGCTGTTTTTT. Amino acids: CARGGENTGELFF.

DNA for the CDR3: TGTGCCAGCAGCCAATACACAGATACGCAGTATTTT. This encodes CASSQYTDTQYF. The chain links TRBV4-2 to TRBJ2-3; D is ambiguous. The CDR3 contains 12 residues. Trimming removed 2 bases from V and 2 bases from J, with 2 bases in between. Germline CDR1 and CDR2: LGHNA and YNFKEQ.

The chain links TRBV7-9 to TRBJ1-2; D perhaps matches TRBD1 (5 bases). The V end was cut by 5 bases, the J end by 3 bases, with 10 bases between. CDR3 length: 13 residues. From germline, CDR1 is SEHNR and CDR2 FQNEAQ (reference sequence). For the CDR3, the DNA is TGTGCCAGCAGCATACAGGCATACTATGGCTACACCTTC. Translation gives CASSIQAYYGYTF.

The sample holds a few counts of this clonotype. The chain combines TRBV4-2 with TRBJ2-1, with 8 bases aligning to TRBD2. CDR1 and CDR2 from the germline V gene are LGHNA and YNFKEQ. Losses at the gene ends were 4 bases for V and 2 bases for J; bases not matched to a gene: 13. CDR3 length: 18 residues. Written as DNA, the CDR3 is TGTGCCAGCAGCCCCGACAGGCGGCGGGAGGAAACCTACAATGAGCAGTTCTTC. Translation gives CASSPDRRREETYNEQFF.

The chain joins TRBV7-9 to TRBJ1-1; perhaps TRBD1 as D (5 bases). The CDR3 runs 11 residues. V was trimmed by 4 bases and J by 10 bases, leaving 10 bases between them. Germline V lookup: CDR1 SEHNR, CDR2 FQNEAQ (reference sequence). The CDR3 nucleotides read TGTGCCAGCAGCTCCGGGACGCGAGCTTTCTTT. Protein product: CASSSGTRAFF.

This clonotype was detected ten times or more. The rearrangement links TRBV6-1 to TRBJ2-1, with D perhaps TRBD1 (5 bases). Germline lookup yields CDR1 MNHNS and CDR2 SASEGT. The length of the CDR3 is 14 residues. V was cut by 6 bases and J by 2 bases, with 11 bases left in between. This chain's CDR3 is CASSRTGPYNEQFF. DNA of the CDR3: TGTGCCAGCAGCAGAACAGGACCCTACAATGAGCAGTTCTTC.

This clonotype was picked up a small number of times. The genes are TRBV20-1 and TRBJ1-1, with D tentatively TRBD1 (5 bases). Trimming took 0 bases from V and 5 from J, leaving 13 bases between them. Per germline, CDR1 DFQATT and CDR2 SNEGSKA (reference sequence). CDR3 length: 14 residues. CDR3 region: CSAREVFRGTEAFF. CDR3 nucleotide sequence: TGCAGTGCTAGAGAGGTCTTCCGGGGGACTGAAGCTTTCTTT.

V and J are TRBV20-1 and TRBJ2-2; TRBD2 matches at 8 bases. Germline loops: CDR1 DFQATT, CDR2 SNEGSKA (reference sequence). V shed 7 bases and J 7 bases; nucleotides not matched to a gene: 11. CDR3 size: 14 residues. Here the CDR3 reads CSVCSGSHYGELFF. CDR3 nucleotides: TGCAGTGTGTGCAGCGGGAGTCATTACGGGGAGCTGTTTTTT.

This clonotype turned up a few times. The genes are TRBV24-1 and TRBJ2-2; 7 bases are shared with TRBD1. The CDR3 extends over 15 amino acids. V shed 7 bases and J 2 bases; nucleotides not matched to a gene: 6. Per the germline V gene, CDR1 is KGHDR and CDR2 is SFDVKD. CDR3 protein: CATSFGDRNTGELFF. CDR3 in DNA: TGTGCCACCAGCTTCGGGGACAGAAACACCGGGGAGCTGTTTTTT.

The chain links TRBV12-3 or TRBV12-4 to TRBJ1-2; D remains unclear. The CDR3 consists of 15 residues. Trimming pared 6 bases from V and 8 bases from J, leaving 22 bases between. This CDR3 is CASRPRGGKTGGYTF. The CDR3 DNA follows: TGTGCCAGCAGGCCCCGAGGCGGAAAAACTGGGGGCTACACCTTC.

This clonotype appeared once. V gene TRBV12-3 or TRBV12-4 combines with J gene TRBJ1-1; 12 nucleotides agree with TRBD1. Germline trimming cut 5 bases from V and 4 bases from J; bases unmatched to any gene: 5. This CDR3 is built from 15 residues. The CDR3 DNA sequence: TGTGCCAGCAGTCGGGACAGGGGGCACGGCACTGAAGCTTTCTTT. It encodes CASSRDRGHGTEAFF.

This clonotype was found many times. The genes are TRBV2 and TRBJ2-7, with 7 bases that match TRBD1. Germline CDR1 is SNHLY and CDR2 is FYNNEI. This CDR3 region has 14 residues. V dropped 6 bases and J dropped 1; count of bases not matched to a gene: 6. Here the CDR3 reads CASSSQGLSYEQYF. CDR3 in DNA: TGTGCCAGCAGCTCACAGGGGCTTTCCTACGAGCAGTACTTC.

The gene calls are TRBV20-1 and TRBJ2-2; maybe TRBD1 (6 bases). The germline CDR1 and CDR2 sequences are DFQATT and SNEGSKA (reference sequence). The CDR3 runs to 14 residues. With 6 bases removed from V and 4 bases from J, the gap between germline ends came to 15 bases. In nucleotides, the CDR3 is TGCAGTGCGCCTCAGGGGTTAGTCACCGGGGAGCTGTTTTTT. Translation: CSAPQGLVTGELFF.

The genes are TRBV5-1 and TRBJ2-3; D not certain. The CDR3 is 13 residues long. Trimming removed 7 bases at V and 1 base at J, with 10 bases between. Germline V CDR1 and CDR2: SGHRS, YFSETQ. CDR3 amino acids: CASEEGGTDTQYF. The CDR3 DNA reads TGCGCCAGCGAAGAAGGAGGCACAGATACGCAGTATTTT. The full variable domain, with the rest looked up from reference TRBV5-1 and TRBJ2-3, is KAGVTQTPRYLIKTRGQQVTLSCSPISGHRSVSWYQQTPGQGLQFLFEYFSETQRNKGNFPGRFSGRQFSNSRSEMNVSTLELGDSALYLCASEEGGTDTQYFGPGTRLTVL.

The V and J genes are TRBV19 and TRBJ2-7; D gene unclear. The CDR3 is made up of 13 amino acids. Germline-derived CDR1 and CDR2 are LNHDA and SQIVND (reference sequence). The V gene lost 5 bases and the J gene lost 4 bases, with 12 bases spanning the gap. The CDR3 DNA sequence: TGTGCCAGTAGTTTCACAGCAAATTACGAGCAGTACTTC. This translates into CASSFTANYEQYF.